The clone carrying this TCR beta chain was counted a few times. This sample was included in a study of CD8 T cells in Susac syndrome. The sequenced target, TCR beta, came from blood CD8+ and CD4+ T cells. The multiple sclerosis control cohort comprised treatment-naive individuals presenting with stable or active relapsing-remitting disease. The CD8+ and CD4+ T cells were isolated magnetically using a negative isolation approach, whereas the TEMRA cells were enriched by FACS. A quantity of roughly 0.5 to 1 ug RNA underwent reverse transcription using random hexamers. The TCR beta CDR3 was amplified by immunoSEQ multiplex PCR across 54 Vbeta, 13 Jbeta. TCRdb called the immunoSEQ multiplex PCR reads again in MiXCR, with one record for every CDR3 protein. Of 200,000 or so distinct CDR3 sequences listed, around 96% are singletons. The specimen was CD4+ T cells from PBMCs. This clonotype was sampled from a human donor with multiple sclerosis.

CDR3 region: CASSAGANVLTF. Here the CDR3 DNA reads TGTGCCAGCAGTGCTGGGGCCAACGTCCTGACTTTC. This chain joins TRBV2 and TRBJ2-6; no reliable D call. The germline V gene encodes CDR1 SNHLY and CDR2 FYNNEI. Trimming took 4 bases from V and 2 from J, leaving 0 bases between them. The CDR3 spans 12 residues.